This T cell receptor (beta chain) was observed in a study of OX40 agonist ivuxolimab in advanced cancers. Looking at the study overall: Ivuxolimab is a fully human IgG2 antibody that activates OX40 (CD134). Overall study findings and caveats: There were, on average, more expanded clones in CD8+ T cells than in CD4+.

Details on this clone: Its specificity is not known.

Here immunoSEQ multiplex PCR was the method, and the copy in TCRdb shows in-frame clones only, minus some. The data show nearly 90,000 clones, about 87% seen once. There are 15 residues in the CDR3. CDR1 SGHAT and CDR2 FQNNGV come from the germline V gene. The V end was cut by 0 bases, the J end by 4 bases, with 11 bases between. The sample consisted of CD4+ or CD8+ T cells sorted from blood, taken in a trial of the OX40 agonist ivuxolimab. The chain carries TRBV11-2 and TRBJ2-3; D is unresolved. This TCR was sampled from an adult with an advanced solid tumor such as melanoma, head and neck, liver or kidney cancer. Here the CDR3 reads CASSLEARRADTQYF. In DNA, the CDR3 is TGTGCCAGCAGCTTAGAGGCTAGAAGGGCAGATACGCAGTATTTT. The whole variable domain, filled in from reference TRBV11-2 and TRBJ2-3, reads EAGVAQSPRYKIIEKRQSVAFWCNPISGHATLYWYQQILGQGPKLLIQFQNNGVVDDSQLPKDRFSAERLKGVDSTLKIQPAKLEDSAVYLCASSLEARRADTQYFGPGTRLTVL.